This TCR beta chain was recovered during a study of T cell responses to AZD1222 COVID-19 vaccine. Study results and limitations: Samples come after the peak T cell response, not at day 14. Two doses of AZD1222 preceded a rise in Spike-specific TCR breadth and depth. Researchers report vaccine-associated CD4 TCRs spanning spike, with dominance at 160-218 and 743-854.

The V end lost 8 bases, the J end lost 4 bases, and 11 bases lay between the germline ends. The CDR3 length is 12 residues. Researchers grouped second doses given at about 4 or about 12 weeks into one pool. The data were produced by immunoSEQ multiplex PCR, yet TCRdb's version contains in-frame clones alone and is incomplete. The table lists some 100,000 clones, about 86% of them singletons. This clone was picked up one time. The target antigen is unknown. The TCR sequence derives from an adult who received the AZD1222 COVID-19 vaccine. The sequencing here drew on peripheral blood, taken 28 days after the second AZD1222 dose. The chain links TRBV12-3 or TRBV12-4 to TRBJ1-2; no firm D call. CDR3 DNA sequence: TGTGCCAGCGGGCGGCAATCCTATGGCTACACCTTC. Encoded protein: CASGRQSYGYTF.